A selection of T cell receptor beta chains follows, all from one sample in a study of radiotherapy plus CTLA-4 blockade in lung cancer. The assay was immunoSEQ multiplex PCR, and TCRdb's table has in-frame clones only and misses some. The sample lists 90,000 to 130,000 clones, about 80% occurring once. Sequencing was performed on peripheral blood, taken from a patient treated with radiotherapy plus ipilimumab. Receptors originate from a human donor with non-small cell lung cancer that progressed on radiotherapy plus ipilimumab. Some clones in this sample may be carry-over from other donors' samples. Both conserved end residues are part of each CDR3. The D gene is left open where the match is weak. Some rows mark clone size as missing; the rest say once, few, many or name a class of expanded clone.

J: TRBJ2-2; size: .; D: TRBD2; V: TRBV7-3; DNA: TGTGCCAGCAGTATACTAGCGGCGAACACCGGGGAGCTGTTTTTT; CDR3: CASSILAANTGELFF
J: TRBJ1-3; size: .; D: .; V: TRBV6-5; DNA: TGTGCCAGCAGTTACCGGCAGGGCAGAAACACCATATATTTT; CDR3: CASSYRQGRNTIYF
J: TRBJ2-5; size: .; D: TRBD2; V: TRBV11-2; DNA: TGTGCCAGCAGGCCGACTAGCGGGCTCGAGACCCAGTACTTC; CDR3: CASRPTSGLETQYF
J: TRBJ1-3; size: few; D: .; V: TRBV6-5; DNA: TGTGCCAGCAGCCTTGACAGCTCTGGAAACACCATATATTTT; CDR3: CASSLDSSGNTIYF
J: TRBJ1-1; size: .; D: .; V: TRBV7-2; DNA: TGTGCCAGCAGACCCCCTTTTAGCTACACTGAAGCTTTCTTT; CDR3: CASRPPFSYTEAFF
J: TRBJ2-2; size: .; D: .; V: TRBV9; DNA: TGTGCCAGCAGCGTACTCGGGGATAGGCCCGGGGAGCTGTTTTTT; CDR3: CASSVLGDRPGELFF
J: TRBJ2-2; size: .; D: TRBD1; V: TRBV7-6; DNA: TGTGCCAGCAGCTTAGCTACAGGGGGTCACGGGGAGCTGTTTTTT; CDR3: CASSLATGGHGELFF
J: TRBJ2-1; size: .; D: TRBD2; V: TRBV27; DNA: TGTGCCAGCAGTTTCTCCTCCCGGAGCGGGGGGGCATACAACAATGAGCAGTTCTTC; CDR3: CASSFSSRSGGAYNNEQFF
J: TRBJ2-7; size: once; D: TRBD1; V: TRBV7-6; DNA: TGTGCCAGCAGCTTAGTCCCAGGGGGCCACGAGCAGTACTTC; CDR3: CASSLVPGGHEQYF
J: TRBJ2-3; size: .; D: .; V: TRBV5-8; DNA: TGTGCCAGCAGCCCGAGGGCGGGAACAGATACGCAGTATTTT; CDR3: CASSPRAGTDTQYF
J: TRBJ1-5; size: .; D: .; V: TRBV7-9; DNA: TGTGCCAGCAGCTTAGCGGGATATGGCAATCAGCCCCAGCATTTT; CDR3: CASSLAGYGNQPQHF
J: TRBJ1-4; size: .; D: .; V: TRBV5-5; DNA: TGTGCCAGCAGCTTGGTCGGGAGGGGAACTAATGAAAAACTGTTTTTT; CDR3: CASSLVGRGTNEKLFF
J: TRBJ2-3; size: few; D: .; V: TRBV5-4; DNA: TGTGCCAGCAGCTTAATCACAGATACGCAGTATTTT; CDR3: CASSLITDTQYF
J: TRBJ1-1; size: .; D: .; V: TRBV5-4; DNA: TGTGCCAGCAGCCAGGGTAATGGTGAAGCTTTCTTT; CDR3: CASSQGNGEAFF
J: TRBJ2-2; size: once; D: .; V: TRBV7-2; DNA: TGTGCCAGCAGCTTCTCCTGGGGCCCCGGGGAGCTGTTTTTT; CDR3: CASSFSWGPGELFF
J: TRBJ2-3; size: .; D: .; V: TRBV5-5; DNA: TGTGCCAGCAGCGTCCCGGGACCCTTGGATACGCAGTATTTT; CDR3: CASSVPGPLDTQYF
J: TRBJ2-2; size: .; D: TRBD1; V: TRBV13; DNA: TGTGCCAGCAGCCGACGGACAGGGGCTAACACCGGGGAGCTGTTTTTT; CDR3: CASSRRTGANTGELFF
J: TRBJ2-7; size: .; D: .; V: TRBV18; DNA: TGTGCCAGCTCTCACGACCTTTCCTACGAGCAGTACTTC; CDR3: CASSHDLSYEQYF
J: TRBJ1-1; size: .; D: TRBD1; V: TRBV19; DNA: TGTGCCAGTAGTAGACAGGGTGGTACGGCTGAAGCTTTCTTT; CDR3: CASSRQGGTAEAFF
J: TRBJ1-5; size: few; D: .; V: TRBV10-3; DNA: TGTGCCATCAGTGATACAGGACAGCCTAGCAATCAGCCCCAGCATTTT; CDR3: CAISDTGQPSNQPQHF
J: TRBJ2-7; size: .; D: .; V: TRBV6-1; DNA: TGTGCCAGCAGTGCGACAGAAGTGCGGCTCGACGAGCAGTACTTC; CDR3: CASSATEVRLDEQYF
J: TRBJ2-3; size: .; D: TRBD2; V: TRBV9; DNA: TGTGCCAGCAGCGTAGAAGCGGGGGGGCTTTGGACAGATACGCAGTATTTT; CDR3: CASSVEAGGLWTDTQYF
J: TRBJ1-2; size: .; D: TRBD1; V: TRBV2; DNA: TGTGCCAGCATTGGGTTCCAGGGGGCGCTTGGCTACACCTTC; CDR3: CASIGFQGALGYTF
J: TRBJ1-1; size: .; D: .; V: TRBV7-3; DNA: TGTGCCAGCAGGATAGACAGCGCGAACACTGAAGCTTTCTTT; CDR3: CASRIDSANTEAFF
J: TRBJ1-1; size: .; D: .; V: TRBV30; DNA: TGTGCCTGGAGTGAGTGGTATGGGTCGGACACTGAAGCTTTCTTT; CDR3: CAWSEWYGSDTEAFF
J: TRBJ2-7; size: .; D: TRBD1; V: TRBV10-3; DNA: TGTGCCATCAGTGAGCAACAGGGGGCGCTGTACGAGCAGTACTTC; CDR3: CAISEQQGALYEQYF
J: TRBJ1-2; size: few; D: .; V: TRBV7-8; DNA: TGTGCCAGCAGCGCCCCCGGCAGGGGCGGCTACACCTTC; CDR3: CASSAPGRGGYTF
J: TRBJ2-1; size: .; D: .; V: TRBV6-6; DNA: TGTGCCAGCAGTTACGTGGCCACCTACAATGAGCAGTTCTTC; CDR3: CASSYVATYNEQFF
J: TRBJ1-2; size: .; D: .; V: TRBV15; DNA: TGTGCCACCAGCAGAGTTCCGAATAACTATGGCTACACCTTC; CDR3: CATSRVPNNYGYTF
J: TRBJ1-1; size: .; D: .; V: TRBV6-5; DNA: TGTGCCAGCAGTTACTCCCGGCAACTGAACACTGAAGCTTTCTTT; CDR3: CASSYSRQLNTEAFF
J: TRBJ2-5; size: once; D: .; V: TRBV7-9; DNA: TGTGCCAGCAGCACCCAGAACCTCGGGACCCAGTACTTC; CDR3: CASSTQNLGTQYF
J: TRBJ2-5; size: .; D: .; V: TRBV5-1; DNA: TGCGCCAGCAGCTTATTGATCCAAGAGACCCAGTACTTC; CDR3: CASSLLIQETQYF
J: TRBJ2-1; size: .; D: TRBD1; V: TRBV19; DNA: TGTGCCAGTAGTAAAGACAGGGGGCGCGTCGGTGAGCAGTTCTTC; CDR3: CASSKDRGRVGEQFF
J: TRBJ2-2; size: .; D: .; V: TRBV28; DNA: TGTGCCAGCAGTTTATTCTTCCCACTGCGGTTCCCGAACACCGGGGAGCTGTTTTTT; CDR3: CASSLFFPLRFPNTGELFF
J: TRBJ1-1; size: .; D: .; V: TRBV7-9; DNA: TGTGCCAGCATCCTTTCTGGGGGTAACACTGAAGCTTTCTTT; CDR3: CASILSGGNTEAFF
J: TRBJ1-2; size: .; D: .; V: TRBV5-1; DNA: TGCGCCAGCAGCTTAGATAGGGGGGGCGACGGCTACACCTTC; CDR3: CASSLDRGGDGYTF
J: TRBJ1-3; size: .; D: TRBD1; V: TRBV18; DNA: TGTGCCAGCTCACCGGGACAGGGTTCTGGAAACACCATATATTTT; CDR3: CASSPGQGSGNTIYF
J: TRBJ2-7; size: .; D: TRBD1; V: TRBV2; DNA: TGTGCCAGCAGTCCCGGGACAGCCTACGAGCAGTACTTC; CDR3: CASSPGTAYEQYF
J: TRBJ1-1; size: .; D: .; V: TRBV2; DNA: TGTGCCAGCAGATCTCAAGCGAACACTGAAGCTTTCTTT; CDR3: CASRSQANTEAFF
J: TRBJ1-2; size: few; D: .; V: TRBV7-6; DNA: TGTGCCAGCAGCCTCGGGGACTATGGCTACACCTTC; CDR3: CASSLGDYGYTF
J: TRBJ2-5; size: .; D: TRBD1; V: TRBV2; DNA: TGTGCCTTTAGACAGGGCCGAGAGACCCAGTACTTC; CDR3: CAFRQGRETQYF
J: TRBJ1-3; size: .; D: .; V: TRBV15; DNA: TGTGCCACCAGCAGAGACCTTGGGGCTTCTGGAAACACCATATATTTT; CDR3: CATSRDLGASGNTIYF
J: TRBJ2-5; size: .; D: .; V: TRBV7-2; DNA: TGTGCCAGCAGCTTATCGCGGGCTGAGACCCAGTACTTC; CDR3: CASSLSRAETQYF
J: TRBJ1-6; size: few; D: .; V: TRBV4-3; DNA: TGCGCCAGCAGCCAAGATCGGTCGTGGCCCCATTCACCCCTCCACTTT; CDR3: CASSQDRSWPHSPLHF
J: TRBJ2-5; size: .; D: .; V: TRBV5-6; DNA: TGTGCCAGCAGCTCCCGACCTCGGGAGACCCAGTACTTC; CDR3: CASSSRPRETQYF
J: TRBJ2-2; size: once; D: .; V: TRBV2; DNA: TGTGCCAGCAATCTGGAGAGCACCGGGGAGCTGTTTTTT; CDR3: CASNLESTGELFF